These 21 T cell receptor beta chains originate from one sample sequenced in a study of T cells in Graves' hyperthyroidism and ophthalmopathy. Authors of the study amplified TCR beta CDR3 regions from RNA transcripts. The HTBI primer set served for first-round RT-PCR of the TCR CDR3. TCRdb ran MiXCR on the multiplex PCR reads and lists one entry per CDR3 protein. The data contain fewer than 900,000 distinct CDR3 sequences, 18% of them singletons. The sequencing sample was made of blood. The receptors derive from a woman aged 50 to 65 with Graves' hyperthyroidism that later progressed to Graves' ophthalmopathy.

This clonotype appeared a few times. A much larger clone differs by one base, so this may be a read error. CDR3 sequence reads: CASSQRSGHQPQHF. Here the CDR3 DNA reads TGTGCCAGCAGTCAACGGAGCGGTCACCAGCCCCAGCATTTT. This chain links TRBV12-3 or TRBV12-4 with TRBJ1-5; D ambiguous. This CDR3 has 14 residues. V was trimmed by 5 bases and J by 7 bases, leaving 15 bases between them.

The chain is built from TRBV7-3 and TRBJ2-2; either TRBD1 or TRBD2 may supply D (5 bases each). The CDR3 runs 15 residues. Germline-derived CDR1 and CDR2 are SGHTA and FQGTGA. Trimming stripped 2 bases from V and 4 bases from J, with 11 bases between. This CDR3 reads CASSLYGTSTGELFF. As DNA, the CDR3 is TGTGCCAGCAGCTTATATGGGACGTCCACCGGGGAGCTGTTTTTT.

This clonotype was picked up many times. The rearrangement links TRBV18 to TRBJ1-2; 9 bases are shared with TRBD1. V lost 3 bases and J lost 6; bases outside the gene matches: 5. Germline lookup yields CDR1 KGHSH and CDR2 LQKENI. The CDR3 totals 14 residues. The DNA for the CDR3 is TGTGCCAGCTCACCTGGCCGGGACAGGGATGGCTACACCTTC. This translates into CASSPGRDRDGYTF.

This chain joins TRBV7-9 and TRBJ1-4, with 7 nucleotides matching TRBD1. V shed 5 bases, J shed 5 bases, and the junction held 8 bases outside the gene matches. The germline V gene encodes CDR1 SEHNR and CDR2 FQNEAQ (reference sequence). CDR3 length: 15 residues. The CDR3 nucleotides are TGTGCCAGCAGCGACCCGGGACAGCCAAATGAAAAACTGTTTTTT. This codes for CASSDPGQPNEKLFF.

At least ten counts were recorded for this clonotype. Here the CDR3 reads CAWSVQTLYQETQYF. CDR3 nucleotide sequence: TGTGCCTGGAGTGTTCAAACGCTGTACCAAGAGACCCAGTACTTC. V is TRBV30 and J is TRBJ2-5, with D unresolved. V was cut by 0 bases and J by 0 bases, with 11 bases left in between. The CDR3 runs to 15 residues. Per the germline V gene, CDR1 is GTSNPN and CDR2 is SVGIG (reference sequence). The whole variable domain, remainder taken from reference TRBV30 and TRBJ2-5, is SQTIHQWPATLVQPVGSPLSLECTVEGTSNPNLYWYRQAAGRGLQLLFYSVGIGQISSEVPQNLSASRPQDRQFILSSKKLLLSDSGFYLCAWSVQTLYQETQYFGPGTRLLVL.

The CDR3 loop reads CASSYRGLTGELFF. CDR3 DNA sequence: TGTGCCAGCAGCTACAGGGGTCTAACCGGGGAGCTGTTTTTT. The genes are TRBV7-3 and TRBJ2-2, with 7 nucleotides matching TRBD1. From germline, CDR1 is SGHTA and CDR2 FQGTGA. CDR3 length: 14 amino acids. V shed 4 bases, J shed 5 bases, and the junction held 4 bases outside the gene matches.

This clonotype was counted at least ten times. This chain joins TRBV7-2 and TRBJ2-3; D gene unclear. V was shortened by 5 bases and J by 7 bases, with 10 bases between the two germline ends. The CDR3 sequence is 12 residues long. The germline CDR1 and CDR2 sequences are SGHTA and FQGNSA. CDR3 nucleotides: TGTGCCAGCAGCCGTTCCCCGCATACGCAGTATTTT. It yields the protein CASSRSPHTQYF.

The CDR3 DNA reads TGCGCCAGCAGCTTGGTCCAGGGGGAGGGCTATGGCTACACCTTC. Translated: CASSLVQGEGYGYTF. The chain is built from TRBV5-1 and TRBJ1-2, with 7 bases aligning to TRBD1. This CDR3 region has 15 residues. V lost 0 bases to trimming and J lost 4 bases; unmatched junction nucleotides: 6. Germline lookup yields CDR1 SGHRS and CDR2 YFSETQ.

On this clonotype: It may be a read error: a sequence one base away is much more abundant. The V and J genes are TRBV11-2 and TRBJ1-1; tentatively, D is TRBD1 (5 bases). Looked up from germline, CDR1 is SGHAT and CDR2 is FQNNGV. This CDR3 has 14 amino acids. Deletions cut 5 bases from V and 4 bases from J, with 14 bases between. The CDR3 region is CASSPWWGGTEAFF. In DNA, the CDR3 is TGTGCCAGCAGCCCCTGGTGGGGGGGCACTGAAGCTTTCTTT.

V usage is TRBV30 and J usage is TRBJ1-5; no clear D. CDR1 and CDR2 (germline): GTSNPN, SVGIG (reference sequence). With 0 bases removed from V and 6 bases from J, the gap between germline ends came to 9 bases. There are 13 residues in the CDR3. As DNA, the CDR3 is TGTGCCTGGAGTGTGAGCGGGAGTCAGCCCCAGCATTTT. Protein sequence: CAWSVSGSQPQHF.

In the case of this clonotype: Being one base from a much bigger clone, this may be a read error. The V call is TRBV30, the J call TRBJ1-1; D is uncertain. There are 11 residues in the CDR3. In germline, CDR1 is GTSNPN, CDR2 SVGIG (reference sequence). CDR3 coding DNA: TGTACCTGGAATAAACTCACTGAAGCTTTCTTT. It yields the protein CTWNKLTEAFF.

This rearrangement joins TRBV20-1 to TRBJ1-4; D call uncertain. Deletions cut 6 bases from V and 3 bases from J, with 14 bases between. Per the germline V gene, CDR1 is DFQATT and CDR2 is SNEGSKA (reference sequence). The CDR3 loop spans 14 amino acids. Written as DNA, the CDR3 is TGCAGTGCGCGGGCCTCCTCATCTAATGAAAAACTGTTTTTT. Protein product: CSARASSSNEKLFF.

The J gene is TRBJ1-4, the V gene TRBV3-1, with 9 bases that match TRBD1. V was clipped by 7 bases and J by 8 bases; unmatched bases: 11. This CDR3 is built from 15 residues. Looked up from germline, CDR1 is LGHDT and CDR2 is YNNKEL (reference sequence). The CDR3 DNA is TGTGCCAGCACCAAAGGGGGACAGGGCCCGGAAAAACTGTTTTTT. It encodes CASTKGGQGPEKLFF.

This sequence joins TRBV5-1 and TRBJ1-1; the match to TRBD1 covers 12 bases. CDR3 size: 16 residues. The V segment lost 4 bases and the J segment 3 bases; nucleotides outside the gene matches: 7. Germline lookup yields CDR1 SGHRS and CDR2 YFSETQ. This CDR3 reads CASSRGQGAEDTEAFF. In DNA, the CDR3 is TGCGCCAGCAGCCGGGGACAGGGGGCTGAGGACACTGAAGCTTTCTTT.

This clonotype was found a few times. V is TRBV5-1 and J is TRBJ1-4; D not resolved. V dropped 2 bases and J dropped 0 bases, with 11 bases sitting between them. The CDR3 sequence is 16 residues long. From germline, CDR1 is SGHRS and CDR2 YFSETQ. CDR3 loop: CASSLGPLSTNEKLFF. The DNA of the CDR3 is TGCGCCAGCAGCTTAGGACCTCTCTCAACTAATGAAAAACTGTTTTTT.

This clonotype has just a few counts. The chain combines TRBV5-8 with TRBJ1-2, with 11 bases fitting TRBD1. Germline assignment: CDR1 SGHTS and CDR2 YDEGEE. After removal of 4 bases from V and 1 base from J, the junction contained 3 bases not matched to a gene. The length of the CDR3 is 15 residues. The CDR3 sequence: CASSPDRGLNYGYTF. CDR3 DNA sequence: TGTGCCAGCAGCCCGGACAGGGGGCTTAACTATGGCTACACCTTC. The variable domain in full, completed from reference TRBV5-8 and TRBJ1-2, reads EAGVTQSPTHLIKTRGQQATLRCSPISGHTSVYWYQQALGLGLQFLLWYDEGEERNRGNFPPRFSGRQFPNYSSELNVNALELEDSALYLCASSPDRGLNYGYTFGSGTRLTVV.

Only a few counts were recorded for this clonotype. The V gene is TRBV30, the J gene TRBJ1-5; weak D call: TRBD1 (5 bases). CDR1 and CDR2 from the germline V gene are GTSNPN and SVGIG (reference sequence). This CDR3 is built from 13 residues. The V gene lost 2 bases and the J gene lost 4 bases, with 9 bases spanning the gap. The CDR3 here is CAWSPGGNQPQHF. DNA for the CDR3: TGTGCCTGGAGTCCCGGGGGGAATCAGCCCCAGCATTTT. The full variable domain, with the rest looked up from reference TRBV30 and TRBJ1-5, is SQTIHQWPATLVQPVGSPLSLECTVEGTSNPNLYWYRQAAGRGLQLLFYSVGIGQISSEVPQNLSASRPQDRQFILSSKKLLLSDSGFYLCAWSPGGNQPQHFGDGTRLSIL.

The chain employs TRBV6-1 and TRBJ2-2; weak D call: TRBD1 (5 bases). CDR1 MNHNS and CDR2 SASEGT come from the germline V gene. V lost 5 bases, J lost 0 bases, and 19 bases lay in between. The CDR3 spans 18 residues. The CDR3 sequence is CASSYRLSRTTNTGELFF. The CDR3 region has the DNA TGTGCCAGCAGTTACAGGCTTTCTAGGACAACGAACACCGGGGAGCTGTTTTTT.

The DNA of the CDR3 is TGTGCCAGCAGCTTAGGGATAGCAAGGAACAATGAGCAGTTCTTC. Encoded protein: CASSLGIARNNEQFF. V is TRBV11-2 and J is TRBJ2-1; D ambiguous. V gave up 1 base and J gave up 5 bases, with 12 bases separating them. Germline V gene data show CDR1 as SGHAT and CDR2 as FQNNGV. The CDR3 covers 15 residues.

Comment on this clonotype: One junction end disagrees with the germline gene, perhaps due to a read error. The V gene is TRBV5-6, the J gene TRBJ1-6; possible D gene TRBD1, 5 bases. CDR3 length: 15 amino acids. Germline lookup yields CDR1 SGHDT and CDR2 YYEEEE. The CDR3 spells CVSSLWGGTGSPLHF. For the CDR3, the DNA is TGTGTCAGCAGCTTATGGGGGGGGACCGGTTCACCCCTCCACTTT.

This clonotype was recorded at least ten times. This chain uses TRBV10-3 with TRBJ2-5; no clear D gene. Trimming stripped 1 base from V and 1 base from J, with 13 bases between. CDR3 length equals 16 residues. CDR1 ENHRY and CDR2 SYGVKD come from the germline V gene. The CDR3 region has the DNA TGTGCCATCAGTGAGTTTATTCCCAGGCGCCAAGAGACCCAGTACTTC. Its translation is CAISEFIPRRQETQYF.